This T cell receptor beta chain emerged from a study of identical twins. General study points: Carriage of fewer insertions was seen in abundant cord blood beta clonotypes, whereas memory repertoires showed none. Out-of-frame alpha sequences shared by twins were enriched for low generation probability.

Healthy Caucasians were all of the donors. CDR3 length: 14 amino acids. With V trimmed by 4 bases and J by 5 bases, 1 base remained unmatched. Unique molecular identifiers were in the cDNA, with template-switch universal primer binding. TCRdb reprocessed the 5' RACE reads via MiXCR and lists one record per CDR3 protein. The data contain about 530,000 distinct CDR3 sequences, 20% to 25% of them singletons. Comments on this clonotype: Antigen specificity is unknown.

This same sample was also taken into another study, of yellow fever vaccine responses in identical twins.

The chain couples TRBV12-3 or TRBV12-4 to TRBJ2-7; 14 nucleotides align to TRBD2. The sample consisted of CD4+ T cells sorted from blood. This clonotype originated in a woman between 18 and 29 years old in good health. The CDR3 loop is CASSSGLAGDEQYF. CDR3 coding DNA: TGTGCCAGCAGTTCGGGACTAGCGGGAGACGAGCAGTACTTC.